This passage covers 26 T cell receptor beta chains from one sample sequenced in a study of blood T cell repertoires in COVID-19. This table comes from immunoSEQ multiplex PCR, and its TCRdb copy is limited to in-frame clones, with some not included. Found here are 330,000 or so clones, about 92% of them singletons; the top ten hold around a sixth. The specimen sequenced was PBMCs or T cells enriched from blood (not recorded which). The receptors shown here come from a woman younger than 45 who had recovered from COVID-19.

The genes are TRBV28 and TRBJ1-2; 10 nucleotides align to TRBD1. V lost 6 bases to trimming and J lost 5 bases; unmatched junction nucleotides: 12. Germline V lookup: CDR1 MDHEN, CDR2 SYDVKM. The length of the CDR3 is 16 residues. CDR3 sequence (DNA): TGTGCCAGCAGCCAAGCCCCCATGGACAGGGGGTATGGCTACACCTTC. Protein: CASSQAPMDRGYGYTF.

The chain uses TRBV7-2 and TRBJ2-3; 7 positions match TRBD2. Per germline, CDR1 SGHTA and CDR2 FQGNSA. The CDR3 is made up of 15 amino acids. Trimming took 3 bases from V and 1 from J; bases not matched to a gene: 4. CDR3 nucleotide sequence: TGTGCCAGCAGCTTTTTCGCGGGGGGCACAGATACGCAGTATTTT. Protein sequence: CASSFFAGGTDTQYF.

The rearrangement uses TRBV29-1 and TRBJ2-1; 13 positions agree with TRBD2. The CDR3 length is 15 residues. Unmatched junction bases numbered 10, after V lost 5 bases and J lost 9 bases. Germline CDR1 SQVTM, CDR2 ANQGSEA. This chain's CDR3 is CSVRWGLAGSGEQFF. CDR3 in DNA: TGCAGCGTTCGATGGGGACTAGCGGGGTCGGGTGAGCAGTTCTTC.

V gene TRBV12-3 or TRBV12-4 combines with J gene TRBJ1-6; D possibly corresponds to TRBD1 (5 bases). Trimming took 5 bases from V and 7 from J, leaving 6 bases between them. This CDR3 has 12 amino acids. CDR3 in amino acids: CASSRQNSPLHF. The CDR3 DNA sequence: TGTGCCAGCAGTAGACAGAATTCACCCCTCCACTTT.

The J gene is TRBJ2-7, the V gene TRBV19, with TRBD1 as a possible D gene (5 bases). V was pared by 10 bases and J by 0 bases, with 16 bases between. The CDR3 contains 14 residues. Germline-derived CDR1 and CDR2 are LNHDA and SQIVND (reference sequence). CDR3 loop: CATLDSASSYEQYF. CDR3 bases: TGTGCCACCCTAGACAGCGCTAGCTCCTACGAGCAGTACTTC.

The CDR3 nucleotides are TGTGCCAGTGCCGGGGACATCACTAGCACAGATACGCAGTATTTT. Amino acid sequence: CASAGDITSTDTQYF. The gene calls are TRBV19 and TRBJ2-3, with a tentative D call TRBD1 (6 bases). Trimming removed 8 bases at V and 0 bases at J, with 15 bases between. Per germline, CDR1 LNHDA and CDR2 SQIVND (reference sequence). The length of the CDR3 is 15 residues.

V and J are TRBV7-2 and TRBJ1-3; 8 nucleotides agree with TRBD1. Per the germline V gene, CDR1 is SGHTA and CDR2 is FQGNSA. The CDR3 covers 17 residues. Trimming at V came to 5 bases and at J to 0 bases, leaving 9 bases not matched to a gene. The CDR3 region is CASSAGQGKFSGNTIYF. CDR3 DNA: TGTGCCAGCAGCGCCGGACAGGGAAAATTCTCTGGAAACACCATATATTTT.

The CDR3 sequence: CAWNNPQGTLDSNQPQHF. CDR3 bases: TGTGCCTGGAATAATCCACAGGGTACCCTAGATAGCAATCAGCCCCAGCATTTT. The chain is built from TRBV30 and TRBJ1-5; D possibly corresponds to TRBD1 (6 bases). Trimming took off 4 bases at V and 0 bases at J, with 22 bases between the two ends. This CDR3 is built from 18 residues. From germline, CDR1 is GTSNPN and CDR2 SVGIG (reference sequence). The whole variable domain, filled in from reference TRBV30 and TRBJ1-5, reads SQTIHQWPATLVQPVGSPLSLECTVEGTSNPNLYWYRQAAGRGLQLLFYSVGIGQISSEVPQNLSASRPQDRQFILSSKKLLLSDSGFYLCAWNNPQGTLDSNQPQHFGDGTRLSIL.

This CDR3 reads CASSLLGGMNTEAFF. CDR3 in DNA: TGTGCCAGCAGTTTATTGGGGGGGATGAACACTGAAGCTTTCTTT. The chain links TRBV28 to TRBJ1-1; D may be TRBD1 (5 bases). The V gene's germline CDR1 is MDHEN and CDR2 SYDVKM. The CDR3 runs to 15 residues. V lost 1 base, J lost 0 bases, and 9 bases lay in between.

The rearrangement joins TRBV7-9 to TRBJ1-1; 7 positions agree with TRBD1. CDR1 is SEHNR and CDR2 is FQNEAQ in the germline V gene (reference sequence). V gave up 5 bases and J gave up 2 bases; unmatched junction bases: 8. The CDR3 has 15 amino acids. The DNA of the CDR3 is TGTGCCAGCAGCGAGCACAGGGGATCAAACACTGAAGCTTTCTTT. Protein product: CASSEHRGSNTEAFF.

The sample holds one count of this clone. The rearrangement links TRBV27 to TRBJ2-7, with TRBD1 identical over 7 bases. Germline V gene lookup returns CDR1 MNHEY and CDR2 SMNVEV (reference sequence). Unmatched junction bases numbered 12, after V lost 5 bases and J lost 2 bases. The CDR3 is made up of 16 amino acids. The chain's CDR3 is CASSPTTGSSAYEQYF. The CDR3 DNA reads TGTGCCAGCAGTCCCACGACAGGGTCTTCAGCCTACGAGCAGTACTTC.

The gene calls are TRBV5-8 and TRBJ1-4; TRBD1 aligns across 8 bases. CDR3 length: 15 amino acids. V was pared by 4 bases and J by 8 bases, with 10 bases of the junction left unmatched. CDR1 SGHTS and CDR2 YDEGEE come from the germline V gene. CDR3 amino acids: CASSPPTGVEEKLFF. The CDR3 DNA reads TGTGCCAGCAGCCCCCCGACAGGGGTGGAGGAAAAACTGTTTTTT.

V usage is TRBV28 and J usage is TRBJ2-5; D gene unclear. The CDR3 runs 13 residues. The germline V gene encodes CDR1 MDHEN and CDR2 SYDVKM. Trimming pared 2 bases from V and 5 bases from J, leaving 9 bases between. CDR3 sequence: CASSLIDSETQYF. The CDR3 DNA is TGTGCCAGCAGTTTAATCGACTCGGAGACCCAGTACTTC.

V is TRBV28 and J is TRBJ2-7; possibly TRBD2 for D (5 bases). In germline, CDR1 is MDHEN, CDR2 SYDVKM. This CDR3 spans 13 amino acids. V was cut by 5 bases and J by 7 bases, with 15 bases left in between. CDR3 sequence (DNA): TGTGCCAGCAGTCGCACCAACCCGGGGGAGCAGTACTTC. Translated: CASSRTNPGEQYF.

The chain carries TRBV28 and TRBJ2-7; 12 bases match TRBD2. The CDR3 loop spans 14 amino acids. Trimming removed 6 bases from V and 3 bases from J; junction bases left unmatched: 3. CDR1 MDHEN and CDR2 SYDVKM come from the germline V gene. The CDR3 here is CASRRTSGNYEQYF. CDR3 nucleotides: TGTGCCAGCAGACGGACTAGCGGGAACTACGAGCAGTACTTC.

This clone was counted a single time. The gene calls are TRBV6-5 and TRBJ2-7, with TRBD2 as a possible D gene (7 bases). Germline V gives CDR1 MNHEY, CDR2 SVGAGI. This CDR3 contains 15 residues. Trimming took 6 bases from V and 3 from J, leaving 18 bases between them. The CDR3 reads CASSPEAGTNYEQYF. The CDR3 nucleotides read TGTGCCAGCAGCCCCGAAGCGGGGACAAACTACGAGCAGTACTTC.

The chain links TRBV25-1 to TRBJ2-2; 7 positions match TRBD1. CDR1 is MGHDK, CDR2 SYGVNS, per germline. CDR3 size: 14 residues. Trimming took 4 bases from V and 7 from J; bases not matched to a gene: 6. The DNA of the CDR3 is TGTGCCAGCAGTGGAAGGGGGCTAGGCGGGGAGCTGTTTTTT. This sequence encodes CASSGRGLGGELFF.

V is TRBV18 and J is TRBJ1-4, with D perhaps matching TRBD1 (5 bases). The V gene lost 3 bases and the J gene lost 3 bases, with 23 bases spanning the gap. The CDR3 runs to 19 residues. Per the germline V gene, CDR1 is KGHSH and CDR2 is LQKENI. The CDR3 spells CASSPRRSGIRYPNEKLFF. The CDR3 DNA reads TGTGCCAGCTCACCTAGACGATCAGGGATTCGCTATCCTAATGAAAAACTGTTTTTT. Variable domain in full (rest from reference TRBV18 and TRBJ1-4): NAGVMQNPRHLVRRRGQEARLRCSPMKGHSHVYWYRQLPEEGLKFMVYLQKENIIDESGMPKERFSAEFPKEGPSILRIQQVVRGDSAAYFCASSPRRSGIRYPNEKLFFGSGTQLSVL.

The V and J genes are TRBV9 and TRBJ2-7; D unclear. CDR1 and CDR2 from the germline V gene are SGDLS and YYNGEE. The CDR3 has 11 residues. The ends were cut back, 2 bases at V and 3 bases at J, with 3 bases in the middle. Here the CDR3 reads CASSVYYEQYF. DNA for the CDR3: TGTGCCAGCAGCGTGTACTACGAGCAGTACTTC.

The CDR3 bases are TGTGCCAGCCGTCTTACTAGCGGCACAGATACGCAGTATTTT. This translates into CASRLTSGTDTQYF. The genes are TRBV3-1 (or the pseudogene TRBV3-2) and TRBJ2-3; 7 bases match TRBD2. This CDR3 is built from 14 residues. Looked up from germline, CDR1 is LGHDT and CDR2 is YNNKEL (reference sequence). V lost 8 bases to trimming and J lost 1 base; unmatched junction nucleotides: 6.

The chain links TRBV6-1 to TRBJ2-1; 9 bases map to TRBD1. CDR3 length: 15 amino acids. CDR1 and CDR2 from the germline V gene are MNHNS and SASEGT. V was clipped by 3 bases and J by 4 bases; unmatched bases: 4. The CDR3 nucleotides read TGTGCCAGCAGTGACCGGGACAGGGCGTACAATGAGCAGTTCTTC. It is translated as CASSDRDRAYNEQFF.

V gene TRBV29-1 combines with J gene TRBJ2-7; 7 bases map to TRBD2. Germline trimming cut 4 bases from V and 6 bases from J; bases unmatched to any gene: 12. This CDR3 is 14 amino acids long. Per the germline V gene, CDR1 is SQVTM and CDR2 is ANQGSEA. CDR3 nucleotide sequence: TGCAGCGTTGGGGTCCGCGGGAGCTTGGGCGAGCAGTACTTC. It codes for CSVGVRGSLGEQYF.

This clone was seen only once. J is TRBJ2-3 and V is TRBV24-1; the D is unclear. The length of the CDR3 is 16 residues. The ends were cut back, 4 bases at V and 3 bases at J, with 16 bases in the middle. In germline, CDR1 is KGHDR, CDR2 SFDVKD. CDR3 sequence reads: CATSDPTTFGTDTQYF. CDR3 DNA sequence: TGTGCCACCAGTGACCCTACTACCTTCGGAACAGATACGCAGTATTTT.

The rearrangement joins TRBV28 to TRBJ1-2; D is uncertain. Germline V gene sequence: CDR1 MDHEN, CDR2 SYDVKM. V dropped 3 bases and J dropped 6 bases, with 17 bases sitting between them. CDR3 length: 15 amino acids. CDR3 sequence: CASSFPRTAGDGYTF. The CDR3 DNA reads TGTGCCAGCAGTTTCCCCCGGACCGCCGGGGATGGCTACACCTTC.

J is TRBJ1-1 and V is TRBV19, with D hard to call. Germline V gene data show CDR1 as LNHDA and CDR2 as SQIVND (reference sequence). CDR3 length: 13 amino acids. Trimming took off 3 bases at V and 6 bases at J, with 11 bases between the two ends. As DNA, the CDR3 is TGTGCCAGTAGTATCCATTGGCAATCTGAAGCTTTCTTT. Its protein product is CASSIHWQSEAFF.

This clone was seen at least ten times. The rearrangement uses TRBV19 and TRBJ1-2, with 7 bases fitting TRBD1. The CDR3 is made up of 15 amino acids. CDR1 and CDR2 from the germline V gene are LNHDA and SQIVND (reference sequence). The trim removed 6 bases at V and 4 bases at J, leaving 11 bases unmatched. CDR3 coding DNA: TGTGCCAGTAGCCCAAGGAACAGGGGTGGCTATGGCTACACCTTC. Protein product: CASSPRNRGGYGYTF.